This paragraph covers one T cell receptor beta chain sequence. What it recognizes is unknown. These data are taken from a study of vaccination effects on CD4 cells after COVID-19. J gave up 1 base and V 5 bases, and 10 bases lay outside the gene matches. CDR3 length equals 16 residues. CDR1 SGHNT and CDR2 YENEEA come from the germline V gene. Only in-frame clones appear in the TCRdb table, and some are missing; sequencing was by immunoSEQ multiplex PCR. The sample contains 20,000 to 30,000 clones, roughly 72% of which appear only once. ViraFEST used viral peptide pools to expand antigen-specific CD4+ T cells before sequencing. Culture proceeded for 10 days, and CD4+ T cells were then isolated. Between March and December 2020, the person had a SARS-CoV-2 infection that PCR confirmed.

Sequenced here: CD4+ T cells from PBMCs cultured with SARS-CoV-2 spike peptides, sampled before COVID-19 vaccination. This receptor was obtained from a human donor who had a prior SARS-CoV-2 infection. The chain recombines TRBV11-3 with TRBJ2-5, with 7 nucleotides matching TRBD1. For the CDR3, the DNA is TGTGCCAGCAGCCATAGATCAACAGGGGCCCAAGAGACCCAGTACTTC. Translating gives CASSHRSTGAQETQYF.